This T cell receptor (beta chain) was profiled in a study of identical twins. Per germline, CDR1 SGHTA and CDR2 FQGNSA. V lost 3 bases to trimming and J lost 0 bases; unmatched junction nucleotides: 4. The CDR3 runs 16 residues. MiXCR was run by TCRdb on the 5' RACE reads, yielding one entry per CDR3 protein. The table has 1,800,000 or so distinct CDR3 sequences, 32% seen once; the top ten hold about 0.3%. The J gene is TRBJ2-2, the V gene TRBV7-2; 7 positions agree with TRBD2. Sequencing used cord blood. The receptor comes from a newborn girl in good health. CDR3 sequence reads: CASSFSGFANTGELFF. The CDR3 DNA is TGTGCCAGCAGCTTTAGCGGGTTCGCGAACACCGGGGAGCTGTTTTTT.